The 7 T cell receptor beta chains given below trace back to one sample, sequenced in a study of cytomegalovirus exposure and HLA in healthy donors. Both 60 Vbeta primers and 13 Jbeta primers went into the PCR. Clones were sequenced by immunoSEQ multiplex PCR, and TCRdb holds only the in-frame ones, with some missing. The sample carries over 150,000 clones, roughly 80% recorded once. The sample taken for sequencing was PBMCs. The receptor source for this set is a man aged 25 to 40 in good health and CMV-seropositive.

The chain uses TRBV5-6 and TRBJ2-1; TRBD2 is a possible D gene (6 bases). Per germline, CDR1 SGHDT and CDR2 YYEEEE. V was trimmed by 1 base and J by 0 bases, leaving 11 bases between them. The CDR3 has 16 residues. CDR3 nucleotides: TGTGCCAGCAGCTTGCTCCGGGGGACCTCCTACAATGAGCAGTTCTTC. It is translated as CASSLLRGTSYNEQFF.

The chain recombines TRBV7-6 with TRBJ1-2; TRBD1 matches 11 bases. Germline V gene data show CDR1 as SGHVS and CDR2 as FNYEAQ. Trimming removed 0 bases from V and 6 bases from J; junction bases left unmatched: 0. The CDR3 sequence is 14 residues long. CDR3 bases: TGTGCCAGCAGCTTAGCGGACAGGGGGCATGGCTACACCTTC. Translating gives CASSLADRGHGYTF. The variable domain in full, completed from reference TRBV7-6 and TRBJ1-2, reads GAGVSQSPRYKVTKRGQDVALRCDPISGHVSLYWYRQALGQGPEFLTYFNYEAQQDKSGLPNDRFSAERPEGSISTLTIQRTEQRDSAMYRCASSLADRGHGYTFGSGTRLTVV.

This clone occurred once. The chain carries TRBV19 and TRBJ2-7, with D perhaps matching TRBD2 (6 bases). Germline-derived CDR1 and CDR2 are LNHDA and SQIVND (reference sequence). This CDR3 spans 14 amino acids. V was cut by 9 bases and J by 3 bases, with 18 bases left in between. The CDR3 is CASRTAAGNYEQYF. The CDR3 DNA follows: TGTGCCAGCCGTACAGCCGCGGGGAACTACGAGCAGTACTTC.

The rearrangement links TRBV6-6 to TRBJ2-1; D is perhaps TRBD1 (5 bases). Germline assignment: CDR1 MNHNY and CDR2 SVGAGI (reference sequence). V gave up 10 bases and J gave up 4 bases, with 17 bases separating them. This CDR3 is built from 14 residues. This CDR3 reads CATQKLGVYNEQFF. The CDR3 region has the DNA TGTGCCACCCAAAAGTTAGGGGTTTACAATGAGCAGTTCTTC.

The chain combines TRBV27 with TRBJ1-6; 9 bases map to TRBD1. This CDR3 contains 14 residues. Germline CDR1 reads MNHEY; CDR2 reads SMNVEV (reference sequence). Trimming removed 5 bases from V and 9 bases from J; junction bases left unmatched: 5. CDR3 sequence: CASSPGQGVSPLHF. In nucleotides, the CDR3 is TGTGCCAGCAGTCCGGGACAGGGTGTTTCACCCCTCCACTTT.

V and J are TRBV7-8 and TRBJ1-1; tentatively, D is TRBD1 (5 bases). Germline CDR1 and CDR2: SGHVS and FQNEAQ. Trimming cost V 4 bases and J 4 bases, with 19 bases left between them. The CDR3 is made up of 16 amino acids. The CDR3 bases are TGTGCCAGCAGCTACCGGGGGAGGGGTTTGGGCACTGAAGCTTTCTTT. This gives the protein CASSYRGRGLGTEAFF.

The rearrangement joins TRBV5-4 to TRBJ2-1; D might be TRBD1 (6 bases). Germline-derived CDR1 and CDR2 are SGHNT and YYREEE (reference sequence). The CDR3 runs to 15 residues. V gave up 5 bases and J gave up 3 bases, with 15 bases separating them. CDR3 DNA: TGTGCCAGCAGACCCTTTGGGGGCCGCTACAATGAGCAGTTCTTC. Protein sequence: CASRPFGGRYNEQFF.